This T cell receptor (beta chain) was sequenced for a study of cytomegalovirus exposure and HLA in healthy donors. The length of the CDR3 is 17 residues. Germline V gene data show CDR1 as MNHNS and CDR2 as SASEGT. Trimming removed 0 bases at V and 1 base at J, with 16 bases between. Here immunoSEQ multiplex PCR was the method, and the copy in TCRdb shows in-frame clones only, minus some. The sample holds around 150,000 clones, more than 80% seen once. This sequence was found in a woman between 18 and 30 years old in good health and CMV-seropositive. The sequenced material came from PBMCs. The chain combines TRBV6-1 with TRBJ2-7; the D is unclear. The CDR3 nucleotides are TGTGCCAGCAGTGAAGCCGAATTGGTAGTGATTTCCTACGAGCAGTACTTC. It specifies CASSEAELVVISYEQYF.